The clone carrying this T cell receptor (beta chain) was detected a few times. Antigen: not known. The data were taken from a study of T-cell memory formation after mild COVID-19. Study results and limitations: Largely, contracting CD4+ clones fell within CM and EM, and contracting CD8+ clones within EMRA.

TCRalpha and TCRbeta libraries used 5'RACE with constant-segment primers and UMIs. MiXCR was run by TCRdb on the 5' RACE reads, yielding one entry per CDR3 protein. The sample lists roughly 500,000 distinct CDR3 sequences, roughly 20% occurring once. The sample taken for sequencing was PBMCs or a T cell subset sorted from them (not recorded which). The sequence was obtained from an adult woman who had mild COVID-19 (a few samples of this study predate the infection). Cell type and time point are not known.

CDR3 DNA: TGTGCCTGTTCGGACCCCGGACAGGGTCGTTTGTGTTACTTC. Protein product: CACSDPGQGRLCYF. The genes are TRBV30 and TRBJ2-7, with 8 nucleotides matching TRBD1. V was pared by 6 bases and J by 13 bases, with 20 bases of the junction left unmatched. The germline CDR1 and CDR2 sequences are GTSNPN and SVGIG (reference sequence). This CDR3 is built from 14 residues.